This TCR beta chain was sequenced for a study of CD8 T cells in ankylosing spondylitis (TCRdb year 2017). Turning to the overall study: To find TCR variants linked to disease, the study profiled T cell receptor beta repertoires in ankylosing spondylitis patients and healthy donors. In total, the full study cohort was made up of roughly 110 healthy donors and 20 to 25 ankylosing spondylitis patients. Peripheral blood was sampled, and synovial fluid was additionally collected from ankylosing spondylitis patients. What the authors observed across the whole study: Some of the motif variants had been reported before in the synovial fluid and blood of reactive arthritis patients, a finding that suggests common disease-initiation mechanisms. According to the report, matched synovial fluid samples from ankylosing spondylitis patients were significantly enriched for the disease-linked clones. Blood from ankylosing spondylitis patients appeared to be characterized by a TCR beta motif composed of 7 to 9 highly homologous amino acid variants. The disease-linked clones showed a CD8+ phenotype and occurred at relatively low frequencies in peripheral blood.

Comment on this clonotype: No antigen is known for it. No much larger clone exists at a distance of one base, and base qualities are not known.

Sequencer: Illumina HiSeq 2500. Quantitative 5'-RACE with molecular barcodes was used to prepare TCR beta libraries. Per the original workflow: A new computational method, built on a probabilistic model of VDJ rearrangement, was used to identify disease-linked TCR variants. Clones were called with MiXCR by TCRdb after fastp trimmed the public reads at Q25, and only in-frame beta chains were retained. Here each entry gathers all rows of one CDR3 protein and keeps the most common genes and DNA. The V and J calls here are based on TCRdb, not the publication. The sample has 150,000 to 200,000 distinct CDR3 sequences on record, 13% of them singletons. About 11% of the sample rests with the top ten. From its cysteine to its phenylalanine, the CDR3 spans 16 amino acids. Kept here is only the CDR3 DNA, which spans 48 bases and is read in frame from base 1. The germline ends are 23 bases apart after V is trimmed by 8 bases and J by 3 bases. CDR1 and CDR2, per the germline V gene, are MNHEY and SVGEGT.

The TCR originated in a female donor with ankylosing spondylitis or in good health (not recorded which). The rearranged segments are TRBV6-2 or TRBV6-3 and TRBJ2-7; TRBD1 is a possible D gene, resting on 6 matching bases. Material: blood, either unsorted or a sorted T cell fraction (not recorded which). The bases read TGTGCCAGCTTTGGCATATTACAGGGAAACTTCTACGAGCAGTACTTC. Translated, it reads CASFGILQGNFYEQYF.